One sample yielded the 21 T cell receptor beta chains listed below, sequenced in a study of T-cell memory formation after mild COVID-19. TCRdb analysed the 5' RACE reads with MiXCR anew, one entry per CDR3 protein. The sample contains more than 400,000 distinct CDR3 sequences, roughly 18% of which appear only once. The sequenced sample was PBMCs or a T cell subset sorted from them (not recorded which). The source of these receptors is an adult woman who had mild COVID-19 (a few samples of this study predate the infection). Cell type and time point are not known.

In its sample, this clonotype was seen a few times. The chain recombines TRBV12-3 or TRBV12-4 with TRBJ2-7; 9 bases map to TRBD2. The CDR3 has 15 amino acids. Trimming took 4 bases from V and 4 from J; bases not matched to a gene: 8. Here the CDR3 DNA reads TGTGCCAGCAGTTACGGACTAGCGTCAACTTACGAGCAGTACTTC. This translates into CASSYGLASTYEQYF.

Of note for this clonotype: At one boundary the junction diverges from the germline segment, which might be a read error. This chain links TRBV7-2 with TRBJ2-5; 7 nucleotides agree with TRBD2. CDR1 is SGHTA, CDR2 FQGNSA, per germline. The CDR3 contains 14 residues. In DNA, the CDR3 is TGTGTCAGCAGCTCCTTGACTAGCATAGAGACCCAGTACTTC. It specifies CVSSSLTSIETQYF.

The chain has TRBV7-8 and TRBJ1-5, with TRBD1 as a possible D gene (6 bases). With 1 base removed from V and 5 bases from J, the gap between germline ends came to 15 bases. The CDR3 consists of 16 residues. Germline assignment: CDR1 SGHVS and CDR2 FQNEAQ. CDR3 amino acids: CASSLGVRKGDQPQHF. DNA for the CDR3: TGTGCCAGCAGCTTAGGTGTCAGAAAGGGGGATCAGCCCCAGCATTTT.

This clonotype was detected once. This sequence joins TRBV19 and TRBJ1-5; D ambiguous. Trimming removed 6 bases at V and 5 bases at J, with 8 bases between. Germline V lookup: CDR1 LNHDA, CDR2 SQIVND (reference sequence). The CDR3 has 12 residues. The CDR3 here is CASRDGYQPQHF. The DNA of the CDR3 is TGTGCCAGTAGGGACGGATATCAGCCCCAGCATTTT.

The chain links TRBV7-9 to TRBJ2-2; D possibly corresponds to TRBD1 (6 bases). V lost 8 bases and J lost 4, with 17 bases in between. The CDR3 sequence is 15 residues long. CDR1 and CDR2 from the germline V gene are SEHNR and FQNEAQ (reference sequence). The CDR3 spells CASASLQGSTGELFF. In DNA form, the CDR3 reads TGTGCCAGCGCCTCTCTACAGGGTAGCACCGGGGAGCTGTTTTTT.

This clonotype was counted a few times. The chain recombines TRBV18 with TRBJ2-7; the D gene is possibly TRBD1 (6 bases). Per the germline V gene, CDR1 is KGHSH and CDR2 is LQKENI. This CDR3 region has 17 residues. V was pared by 0 bases and J by 0 bases, with 15 bases between. The CDR3, as DNA: TGTGCCAGCTCACCACCCTTGGTAGGGGACAACTCCTACGAGCAGTACTTC. The encoded protein is CASSPPLVGDNSYEQYF.

The V call is TRBV12-3 or TRBV12-4, the J call TRBJ2-6, with D maybe TRBD2 (5 bases). V was cut by 3 bases and J by 2 bases, with 11 bases left in between. CDR3 size: 16 residues. The CDR3 here is CASSFGVSAGANVLTF. CDR3 DNA: TGTGCCAGCAGTTTCGGGGTTAGCGCTGGGGCCAACGTCCTGACTTTC.

This clonotype was found a few times. The CDR3 is CASMPGVRGYTF. The CDR3 DNA follows: TGTGCCAGCATGCCCGGTGTGCGGGGCTACACCTTC. The rearrangement links TRBV6-1 to TRBJ1-2; the D is unclear. CDR1 is MNHNS, CDR2 SASEGT, per germline. The CDR3 covers 12 residues. Between the trimmed V and J ends, which lost 7 bases and 8 bases, there was a span of 14 bases.

The chain recombines TRBV7-9 with TRBJ2-1; tentatively, D is TRBD1 (5 bases). This CDR3 spans 17 amino acids. In germline, CDR1 is SEHNR, CDR2 FQNEAQ (reference sequence). Deletions cut 2 bases from V and 6 bases from J, with 20 bases between. CDR3 nucleotides: TGTGCCAGCAGCTTAATAGTGGCAGGGCCCCCTCTCAATGAGCAGTTCTTC. Translated: CASSLIVAGPPLNEQFF.

This chain joins TRBV25-1 and TRBJ1-5, with D unresolved. The V and J ends lost 8 bases and 2 bases respectively, with 10 bases between them. Germline V lookup: CDR1 MGHDK, CDR2 SYGVNS. The CDR3 sequence is 13 residues long. The CDR3 nucleotides read TGTGCCAGCCCCCCTTTGGGCAATCAGCCCCAGCATTTT. Amino acid sequence: CASPPLGNQPQHF.

This chain connects TRBV12-3 or TRBV12-4 to TRBJ2-1; 8 nucleotides line up with TRBD2. The CDR3 is 16 residues long. The J segment lost 5 bases and the V segment lost 1 base, leaving 7 bases of the junction unmatched. CDR3 in DNA: TGTGCCAGCAGTTTAGGCGGGGGGATCCGGGACAATGAGCAGTTCTTC. Its translation is CASSLGGGIRDNEQFF.

The chain has TRBV29-1 and TRBJ1-6, with TRBD1 as a possible D gene (5 bases). Germline CDR1 reads SQVTM; CDR2 reads ANQGSEA. V was trimmed by 7 bases and J by 0 bases, leaving 13 bases between them. There are 15 residues in the CDR3. The CDR3 spells CSARTGTSYNSPLHF. CDR3 in DNA: TGCAGCGCTCGCACAGGCACCTCCTATAATTCACCCCTCCACTTT.

The chain joins TRBV6-6 to TRBJ1-2; D is uncertain. The ends were cut back, 2 bases at V and 2 bases at J, with 6 bases in the middle. The length of the CDR3 is 13 residues. Germline CDR1 is MNHNY and CDR2 is SVGAGI (reference sequence). Here the CDR3 DNA reads TGTGCCAGCAGTTACGGGCAGAACTATGGCTACACCTTC. Residues: CASSYGQNYGYTF.

The rearrangement links TRBV14 to TRBJ1-6; no clear D. Germline CDR1 is SGHDN and CDR2 is FVKESK. This CDR3 contains 18 residues. Trimming pared 0 bases from V and 8 bases from J, leaving 20 bases between. DNA of the CDR3: TGTGCCAGCAGCCAAGATCGAGTCTTCTCGGGCGTGTATTCACCCCTCCACTTT. It yields the protein CASSQDRVFSGVYSPLHF.

The genes are TRBV24-1 and TRBJ2-3; D gene unclear. This CDR3 region has 12 residues. V lost 7 bases to trimming and J lost 0 bases, with 4 bases between them. Germline values: CDR1 KGHDR, CDR2 SFDVKD. The CDR3 DNA is TGTGCCACCAGGGACAGCACAGATACGCAGTATTTT. It encodes CATRDSTDTQYF.

This clonotype appeared a few times. The gene calls are TRBV29-1 and TRBJ2-1; the match to TRBD1 covers 7 bases. The germline V gene has CDR1 SQVTM and CDR2 ANQGSEA. The CDR3 has 15 residues. Germline trimming cut 4 bases from V and 7 bases from J; bases unmatched to any gene: 13. The DNA of the CDR3 is TGCAGCGTTGTAGAAGGGACAGCCTCTAGGAATGAGCAGTTCTTC. Translating gives CSVVEGTASRNEQFF.

V and J are TRBV4-1 and TRBJ1-1, with 8 nucleotides matching TRBD1. The germline V gene encodes CDR1 MGHRA and CDR2 YSYEKL. Trimming cost V 3 bases and J 5 bases; bases outside gene matches: 5. The CDR3 is 14 residues long. The CDR3 coding sequence is TGCGCCAGCAGCCATTACAGGGGGGGGACTGAAGCTTTCTTT. Translating it yields CASSHYRGGTEAFF.

This clonotype was counted at least ten times. V usage is TRBV10-2 and J usage is TRBJ1-5; D perhaps matches TRBD1 (6 bases). The CDR3 is 14 residues long. The V gene's germline CDR1 is WSHSY and CDR2 SAAADI. The ends were cut back, 8 bases at V and 1 base at J, with 12 bases in the middle. The CDR3, as DNA: TGCGCCAGCGGGCAGGGGATGAGCAATCAGCCCCAGCATTTT. Translation gives CASGQGMSNQPQHF.

This clonotype was seen many times. The CDR3 region is CASSNRAYEQYF. In nucleotides, the CDR3 is TGTGCCAGCAGTAACAGGGCCTACGAGCAGTACTTC. This chain uses TRBV6-2 or TRBV6-3 with TRBJ2-7; TRBD1 is a possible D gene (6 bases). In germline, CDR1 is MNHEY, CDR2 SVGEGT. V dropped 5 bases and J dropped 2 bases, with 7 bases sitting between them. This CDR3 region has 12 residues.

This clonotype was counted a few times. The chain recombines TRBV7-6 with TRBJ1-1; 9 bases are shared with TRBD1. V shed 4 bases, J shed 1 base, and the junction held 4 bases outside the gene matches. Germline CDR1 and CDR2: SGHVS and FNYEAQ. The CDR3 is 15 residues long. This CDR3 reads CASSSRQGGNTEAFF. The CDR3 nucleotides are TGTGCCAGCAGCTCTAGACAGGGGGGGAACACTGAAGCTTTCTTT.

The J gene is TRBJ2-3, the V gene TRBV7-9, with D maybe TRBD2 (6 bases). The CDR3 is made up of 13 amino acids. With 5 bases removed from V and 5 bases from J, the gap between germline ends came to 11 bases. Germline V CDR1 and CDR2: SEHNR, FQNEAQ (reference sequence). The DNA for the CDR3 is TGTGCCAGCAGCGCCGAGGGAGGAGATACGCAGTATTTT. Its protein is CASSAEGGDTQYF.